This T cell receptor beta chain derives from a study of beta chain features in type 1 diabetes. Study summary: Cell yields, gender and age were comparable in patients and healthy donors. Roughly 110,000,000 sorted cells were examined across all samples. Study-level results: The study found that naive, central memory and Treg TCRB repertoires appeared more similar in patients than in healthy donors.

This clone has just a few counts. Its specificity is unknown. Germline loops: CDR1 LGHNA, CDR2 YNFKEQ. CDR3 size: 18 residues. Losses at the gene ends were 4 bases for V and 0 bases for J; bases not matched to a gene: 10. The whole isolated RNA underwent reverse transcription, so sequencing captured expressed TCRB transcripts. For naive, central memory and regulatory T cell samples, reads averaged roughly 3.7 million. Sequencing used immunoSEQ multiplex PCR; TCRdb keeps in-frame clones, though not all of them. Found here are approximately 150,000 clones, about 9.1% of them singletons; the top ten hold approximately 2.2%.

The material sequenced was central memory CD4+ T cells from blood. This TCR was sampled from a woman aged 18-29 years in good health. The J gene is TRBJ2-3, the V gene TRBV4-2; 10 bases map to TRBD2. DNA for the CDR3: TGTGCCAGCAGCCTTAATAGCGGGGGGACTACTAGCACAGATACGCAGTATTTT. Its translation: CASSLNSGGTTSTDTQYF.